This T cell receptor (beta chain) was recorded in a study of neurological immune-mediated disorders. From the 5' RACE reads, TCRdb called clonotypes with MiXCR, one entry per CDR3 protein. The data contain around 44,000 distinct CDR3 sequences, about 15% of them singletons. The CDR3 runs to 11 residues. Trimming cost V 8 bases and J 4 bases, with 7 bases left between them. Per germline, CDR1 MNHEY and CDR2 SVGEGT. The sorted libraries were prepared using roughly 970,000 CD4+ or CD8+ T cells that had themselves been sorted. This sequence joins TRBV6-2 or TRBV6-3 and TRBJ2-3; D is undetermined. The source of this sequence is a woman aged 60-75 years with HTLV-1-associated myelopathy (HAM/TSP). Sequencing was performed on CD4+ T cells from blood. This CDR3 reads CASLRSDTQYF. The CDR3 region has the DNA TGTGCCAGCCTCAGGTCAGATACGCAGTATTTT.